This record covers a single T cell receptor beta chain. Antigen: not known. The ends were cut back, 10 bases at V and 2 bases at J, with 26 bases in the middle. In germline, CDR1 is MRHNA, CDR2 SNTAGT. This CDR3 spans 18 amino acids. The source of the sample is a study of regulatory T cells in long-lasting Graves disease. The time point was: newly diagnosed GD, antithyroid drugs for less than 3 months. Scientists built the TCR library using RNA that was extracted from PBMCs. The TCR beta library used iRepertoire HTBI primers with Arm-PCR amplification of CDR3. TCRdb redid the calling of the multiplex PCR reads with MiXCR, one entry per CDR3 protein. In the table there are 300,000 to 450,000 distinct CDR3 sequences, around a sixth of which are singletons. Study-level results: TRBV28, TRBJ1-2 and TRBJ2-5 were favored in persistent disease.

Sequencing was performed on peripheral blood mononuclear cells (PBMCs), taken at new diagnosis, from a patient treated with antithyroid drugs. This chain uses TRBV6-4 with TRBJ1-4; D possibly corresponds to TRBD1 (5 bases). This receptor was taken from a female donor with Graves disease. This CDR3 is CATFAAGTPLNTNEKLFF. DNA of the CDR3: TGTGCCACCTTCGCGGCCGGGACCCCCCTTAATACTAATGAAAAACTGTTTTTT.